Listed below are T cell receptor beta chains from one sample, sequenced in a study of radiation and T cells in renal cell carcinoma. TCRdb's copy holds only in-frame clones and misses some; the assay was immunoSEQ multiplex PCR. Of 65,000 or so clones in the sample, roughly 80% were seen once. This material consisted of blood, taken from a patient whose treatment included radiotherapy and nephrectomy. The receptors here all came from a man in his 60s with renal cell carcinoma. The CDR3 runs from the conserved cysteine through the conserved F or W. A D gene is named only where the DNA matches it firmly. Only part of the rows carry a size: once, few, many, or a class if the clone is expanded.

TRBJ2-2,.,medium-sized,TRBV7-9,TGTGCCAGCAGCTTCACCGGGGAGCTGTTTTTT,CASSFTGELFF
TRBJ2-1,TRBD2,.,TRBV2,TGTGCCAGCAGTGCTGGGACTAGCGGCTGGTGGGATGAGCAGTTCTTC,CASSAGTSGWWDEQFF
TRBJ1-3,.,.,TRBV7-9,TGTGCCAGCAGCTTTGATTACCCAGTAGACACCATATATTTT,CASSFDYPVDTIYF
TRBJ2-5,TRBD2,.,TRBV6-5,TGTGCCAGCAGTTACTCTGATTCGGGAGGGCCAGAGACCCAGTACTTC,CASSYSDSGGPETQYF
TRBJ2-1,.,.,TRBV7-9,TGTGCCACCCCGCTAGGCCTAGACGAGCAGTTCTTC,CATPLGLDEQFF
TRBJ2-5,.,.,TRBV7-7,TGTGCCAGCAGCCCGACAGACAACTACCAAGAGACCCAGTACTTC,CASSPTDNYQETQYF
TRBJ2-5,.,.,TRBV11-2,TGTGCCAGCAGCCTAGGGGGGGCCCCTGCGGAGACCCAGTACTTC,CASSLGGAPAETQYF
TRBJ1-2,.,.,TRBV4-1,TGCGCCAGCAGCCAAGACCATTATACCGTGGTTAAGGGCTATGGCTACACCTTC,CASSQDHYTVVKGYGYTF
TRBJ2-1,TRBD2,.,TRBV5-1,TGCGCCAGCAGCTTGGAAAGCGGGAGGGATAATGAGCAGTTCTTC,CASSLESGRDNEQFF
TRBJ2-1,.,.,TRBV20-1,TGCAGTGCCTCGGTTTGGAATGAGCAGTTCTTC,CSASVWNEQFF
TRBJ1-2,.,.,TRBV5-6,TGTGCCAGCAGCTTATGGGAGAGATATGGCTACACCTTC,CASSLWERYGYTF
TRBJ1-1,.,.,TRBV4-3,TGCGCCAGCAGCCAAGGGCTGTTGGGGACTGAAGCTTTCTTT,CASSQGLLGTEAFF
TRBJ1-4,.,.,TRBV27,TGTGCCAGCAGTTCAAAGGACCTTAATGAAAAACTGTTTTTT,CASSSKDLNEKLFF
TRBJ2-4,.,few,TRBV2,TGTGCCAGCAGTGAAACGGTAACAAACATTCAGTACTTC,CASSETVTNIQYF
TRBJ2-7,.,few,TRBV10-1,TGCGCCAGCAGTGAGTCCTTCCGCCCGGGTGGCGAGCAGTACTTC,CASSESFRPGGEQYF
TRBJ2-6,.,.,TRBV5-1,TGCGCCAGCAGCGGGGGAGACTCTGGGGCCAACGTCCTGACTTTC,CASSGGDSGANVLTF
TRBJ2-2,.,.,TRBV5-6,TGTGCCAGCAGCTTGGGTATATTCGGGGAGCTGTTTTTT,CASSLGIFGELFF
TRBJ2-3,.,.,TRBV6-6,TGTGCCAGCAGTTATAATCCACAGGGTACAGATACGCAGTATTTT,CASSYNPQGTDTQYF
TRBJ1-1,.,.,TRBV9,TGTGCCAGCAGCTTTAGACAGGACAACACTGAAGCTTTCTTT,CASSFRQDNTEAFF
TRBJ2-7,.,.,TRBV7-2,TGTGCCAGCAGCGGCGGCTGGACCCACTCCTACGAGCAGTACTTC,CASSGGWTHSYEQYF
TRBJ2-1,TRBD2,.,TRBV11-3,TGTGCCAGCAGCTCAAGTGGTCTAGCGGGAGGTAGTGAGCAGTTCTTC,CASSSSGLAGGSEQFF
TRBJ2-7,.,.,TRBV14,TGTGCCAGCAGTTACGACAGAAAACGGGGCGAGCAGTACTTC,CASSYDRKRGEQYF
TRBJ1-3,TRBD1,.,TRBV7-2,TGTGCCAGCAGCCTGGTGACAGGGTTGGGAAACACCATATATTTT,CASSLVTGLGNTIYF
TRBJ1-5,TRBD1,once,TRBV15,TGTGCCACCAGCAGACAAGGACAGGGGTGGGTAAGCAATCAGCCCCAGCATTTT,CATSRQGQGWVSNQPQHF
TRBJ2-7,.,.,TRBV7-6,TGTGCCAGCAGCTTGAGACAGGCTGGCCTCTCCTACGAGCAGTACTTC,CASSLRQAGLSYEQYF
TRBJ1-5,.,.,TRBV6-4,TGTGCCAGCAGTGTCCCGGGAAGCCAGCCCCAGCATTTT,CASSVPGSQPQHF
TRBJ2-5,TRBD1,.,TRBV10-1,TGCGCGAACGCACCCGGCACAGGGGCCGTGGAGACCCAGTACTTC,CANAPGTGAVETQYF
TRBJ1-3,.,.,TRBV7-2,TGTGCCAGCAGCTTAGCTGTCACCTCCTACTCTGGAAACACCATATATTTT,CASSLAVTSYSGNTIYF
TRBJ2-2,TRBD1,.,TRBV11-2,TGTGCCAGCAGCGCGACCGGACAGGGACGCACCGGGGAGCTGTTTTTT,CASSATGQGRTGELFF
TRBJ2-7,TRBD1,.,TRBV10-1,TGCGCCAGCAGTGAACCAGGGGGCTACGAGCAGTACTTC,CASSEPGGYEQYF
TRBJ1-3,.,.,TRBV19,TGTGCCAGTAGTAGATCCCCTGGAAACACCATATATTTT,CASSRSPGNTIYF
TRBJ1-1,.,.,TRBV5-1,TGCGCCAGCAGCTTGAGTAACAGCCACACTGAAGCTTTCTTT,CASSLSNSHTEAFF
TRBJ1-1,.,.,TRBV7-2,TGTGCCAGCAGCCCGCAACCGGTGCGGAACACTGAAGCTTTCTTT,CASSPQPVRNTEAFF
TRBJ2-5,.,.,TRBV19,TGTGCCAGTAGTCCATCTAGGGGTAGAAAGACCCAGTACTTC,CASSPSRGRKTQYF
TRBJ1-6,.,.,TRBV6-5,TGTGCCAGCAGCCGAGGGGGCTCCTATAATTCACCCCTCCACTTT,CASSRGGSYNSPLHF
TRBJ2-7,.,.,TRBV10-1,TGCGCCAGCAGTGAGAACAGAGACTACGAGCAGTACTTC,CASSENRDYEQYF
TRBJ2-2,.,.,TRBV2,TGTGCCAGCAGTGAAGGTCAGGGGCGCTGGGAGCTGTTTTTT,CASSEGQGRWELFF
TRBJ2-2,TRBD2,few,TRBV9,TGTGCCAGCAGCGCGGGCGGGAGGGCCATCGCCGGGGAGCTGTTTTTT,CASSAGGRAIAGELFF
TRBJ2-7,TRBD1,.,TRBV5-5,TGTGCCAGCCGAACACCGGGACAGGACTACGAGCAGTACTTC,CASRTPGQDYEQYF
TRBJ2-2,.,.,TRBV27,TGTGCCAGCAGTTTATTCGGCAGGGGTAATACCGGGGAGCTGTTTTTT,CASSLFGRGNTGELFF
TRBJ1-5,.,.,TRBV5-6,TGTGCCAGCAGCCCATGGACAGTGGACAATCAGCCCCAGCATTTT,CASSPWTVDNQPQHF
TRBJ1-1,TRBD1,.,TRBV27,TGTGCCAGCAGTCTAACCCACAGGGGGCAAGGAACTGAAGCTTTCTTT,CASSLTHRGQGTEAFF
TRBJ1-6,TRBD1,.,TRBV19,TGTGCCAGTAGTCGGACAGGGATCCCTGATAATTCACCCCTCCACTTT,CASSRTGIPDNSPLHF
TRBJ1-1,.,few,TRBV19,TGTGCCAGTAGTTTCGGGGGGAACACTGAAGCTTTCTTT,CASSFGGNTEAFF
TRBJ2-1,TRBD1,.,TRBV19,TGTGCCAGTAGTTCCGGGACGTGGACAGGGGCCTACAATGAGCAGTTCTTC,CASSSGTWTGAYNEQFF
TRBJ1-1,.,.,TRBV7-8,TGTGCCAGCAGCCCAGGGGCGATGAACACTGAAGCTTTCTTT,CASSPGAMNTEAFF
TRBJ2-7,TRBD1,.,TRBV6-1,TGTGCCAGCGGGCGTACAGGGGCGGAGGAGCAGTACTTC,CASGRTGAEEQYF
TRBJ2-3,.,.,TRBV12-5,TGTGCCTCCCGAGGGTCCGGCACAGATACGCAGTATTTT,CASRGSGTDTQYF
TRBJ1-5,.,.,TRBV19,TGTGCCAGTAGTTCGACAGACAATCAGCCCCAGCATTTT,CASSSTDNQPQHF
TRBJ2-1,.,once,TRBV11-1,TGTGCCAGCAGCTTCTTATCACTAGACAATGAGCAGTTCTTC,CASSFLSLDNEQFF
TRBJ1-5,.,.,TRBV19,TGTGCCAGTAGGGTTTACGGGTCCAGCAATCAGCCCCAGCATTTT,CASRVYGSSNQPQHF
TRBJ1-2,.,.,TRBV29-1,TGCAGTATCCTAACGCAGTCCACTAACTATGGCTACACCTTC,CSILTQSTNYGYTF
TRBJ1-1,.,.,TRBV16,TGTGCCAGCAGCCTGGAGGATTATCAGGGGAACACTGAAGCTTTCTTT,CASSLEDYQGNTEAFF
TRBJ2-7,.,.,TRBV6-1,TGTGCCAGCAGTGTTTCGCTGGGGGACGAGCAGTACTTC,CASSVSLGDEQYF